The rows below give T cell receptor beta chains drawn from one sample of a study of vaccination effects on CD4 cells after COVID-19. The repertoire was sequenced with immunoSEQ multiplex PCR; TCRdb's copy has only in-frame clones and lacks some. Here the sample spans about 45,000 clones, approximately 77% being singletons. These TCRs' antigens remain unknown. This sample comprised CD4+ T cells from PBMCs cultured with a peptide pool, obtained before COVID-19 vaccination. The receptors here all came from a human donor who had a prior SARS-CoV-2 infection. Each CDR3 is given with its conserved first and last residue. D genes are given only for firm matches. Only part of the rows carry a size: once, few, many, or a class if the clone is expanded.

TRBJ1-3	TRBV10-3	.	few	CAIRDSSGNTIYF	TGTGCCATCAGAGACAGCTCTGGAAACACCATATATTTT
TRBJ1-2	TRBV7-9	.	few	CASSLQAGGIPYGYTF	TGTGCCAGCAGCTTACAGGCGGGCGGAATCCCCTATGGCTACACCTTC
TRBJ2-7	TRBV11-2	.	few	CASSLAGTYEQYF	TGTGCCAGCAGCTTAGCCGGGACCTACGAGCAGTACTTC
TRBJ1-3	TRBV5-1	.	.	CASSLDGRQVSGNTIYF	TGCGCCAGCAGCTTGGATGGCCGACAGGTCTCTGGAAACACCATATATTTT
TRBJ2-6	TRBV5-1	TRBD1	.	CASSNRGRGANVLTF	TGCGCCAGCAGCAACAGGGGGCGTGGGGCCAACGTCCTGACTTTC
TRBJ1-3	TRBV21-1	.	.	CASSKEVYRGYGNTIYF	TGTGCCAGCAGCAAAGAGGTTTACAGGGGATACGGAAACACCATATATTTT
TRBJ2-5	TRBV5-4	.	.	CASSLGLGFYETQYF	TGTGCCAGCAGCTTGGGTCTTGGCTTCTACGAGACCCAGTACTTC
TRBJ2-1	TRBV9	TRBD2	.	CASSVAPRLAGGPLTFF	TGTGCCAGCAGCGTAGCTCCTCGGCTAGCGGGAGGGCCCCTCACGTTCTTC
TRBJ2-3	TRBV6-5	.	.	CASSPGGFTDTQYF	TGTGCCAGCAGTCCCGGGGGCTTCACAGATACGCAGTATTTT
TRBJ2-7	TRBV9	.	.	CASSVAPAAIYEQYF	TGTGCCAGCAGCGTAGCTCCGGCGGCGATCTACGAGCAGTACTTC
TRBJ2-3	TRBV5-8	TRBD2	.	CASSLSGTSTDTQYF	TGTGCCAGCAGCCTTAGCGGGACGAGCACAGATACGCAGTATTTT
TRBJ1-5	TRBV6-5	.	.	CASSYSINQPQHF	TGTGCCAGCAGTTACTCGATTAATCAGCCCCAGCATTTT
TRBJ1-3	TRBV10-2	.	.	CASSESRGNTIYF	TGCGCCAGCAGTGAGTCTAGAGGCAACACCATATATTTT
TRBJ2-3	TRBV19	.	.	CASKSLAIYADTQYF	TGTGCCAGTAAAAGTTTAGCAATTTATGCAGATACGCAGTATTTT
TRBJ2-5	TRBV2	TRBD1	.	CASSEVAAGGETQYF	TGTGCCAGCAGTGAAGTTGCGGCAGGGGGAGAGACCCAGTACTTC
TRBJ1-1	TRBV6-5	.	.	CASSYSWTPGTEAFF	TGTGCCAGCAGTTACTCCTGGACGCCTGGCACTGAAGCTTTCTTT
TRBJ1-2	TRBV30	.	once	CAWRERGGANEGYTF	TGTGCCTGGAGGGAGCGGGGCGGCGCTAACGAGGGCTACACCTTC
TRBJ1-2	TRBV7-9	.	.	CASSLSDYGYTF	TGTGCCAGCAGCTTATCAGACTATGGCTACACCTTC
TRBJ1-2	TRBV20-1	.	medium-sized	CSASSGRYTF	TGCAGTGCTAGCTCTGGGAGGTACACCTTC
TRBJ2-7	TRBV5-1	.	.	CASSLVSGSLYEQYF	TGCGCCAGCAGCTTGGTAAGCGGTTCTCTCTACGAGCAGTACTTC
TRBJ1-5	TRBV12-3/TRBV12-4	.	.	CASSLDRDQPQHF	TGTGCCAGCAGTTTAGATAGAGATCAGCCCCAGCATTTT
TRBJ2-1	TRBV6-1	.	.	CASSEAEPAYNEQFF	TGTGCCAGCAGTGAAGCGGAGCCAGCTTACAATGAGCAGTTCTTC
TRBJ2-7	TRBV30	.	.	CAWSVGGSMGQYF	TGTGCCTGGAGTGTGGGGGGCAGTATGGGGCAGTACTTC
TRBJ1-2	TRBV27	.	.	CASSSPQRDYGYTF	TGTGCCAGCAGTTCCCCCCAAAGAGACTATGGCTACACCTTC
TRBJ1-5	TRBV7-8	.	few	CASSRTLRGNNQPQHF	TGTGCCAGCAGCCGGACCCTTCGGGGAAACAATCAGCCCCAGCATTTT
TRBJ1-1	TRBV3-1/TRBV3-2	.	.	CASSQVMMNTEAFF	TGTGCCAGCAGCCAAGTCATGATGAACACTGAAGCTTTCTTT
TRBJ2-7	TRBV7-2	.	.	CASSLKRVGLEQYF	TGTGCCAGCAGCTTAAAGCGGGTAGGACTCGAGCAGTACTTC
TRBJ2-1	TRBV19	TRBD2	.	CASSISSGGAEQFF	TGTGCCAGTAGTATTTCTAGCGGGGGGGCTGAGCAGTTCTTC
TRBJ2-1	TRBV5-3	.	.	CARSLGQRWVNEQFF	TGTGCCAGAAGCTTGGGACAGAGGTGGGTCAATGAGCAGTTCTTC
TRBJ2-5	TRBV24-1	TRBD2	.	CATRGLDQETQYF	TGTGCCACCAGAGGACTAGACCAAGAGACCCAGTACTTC
TRBJ1-1	TRBV7-2	.	.	CASSLAYRGTEAFF	TGTGCCAGCAGCTTAGCGTATCGGGGGACTGAAGCTTTCTTT
TRBJ2-7	TRBV12-3/TRBV12-4	TRBD2	.	CASSGGVSYEQYF	TGTGCCAGCAGCGGGGGGGTCTCCTACGAGCAGTACTTC
TRBJ2-1	TRBV11-3	TRBD2	.	CASSSGTSGRNNEQFF	TGTGCCAGCAGCTCAGGGACTAGCGGGAGGAACAATGAGCAGTTCTTC
TRBJ2-2	TRBV29-1	.	.	CSAGKVGGELFF	TGCAGCGCCGGAAAGGTGGGCGGGGAGCTGTTTTTT
TRBJ1-5	TRBV5-6	.	.	CASSLDRNQPQHF	TGTGCCAGCAGCTTGGACAGAAATCAGCCCCAGCATTTT
TRBJ2-4	TRBV15	.	.	CATSRVRDRSGADLAKNIQYF	TGTGCCACCAGCAGAGTGCGGGACAGATCGGGGGCCGATTTAGCCAAAAACATTCAGTACTTC
TRBJ2-7	TRBV7-2	.	.	CASSSRLVPEQYF	TGTGCCAGCAGCTCGCGGCTCGTTCCCGAGCAGTACTTC